One sample yielded the 18 T cell receptor beta chains listed below, sequenced in a study of cytomegalovirus exposure and HLA in healthy donors. It was with 60 Vbeta and 13 Jbeta primers that the PCR ran. This table comes from immunoSEQ multiplex PCR, and its TCRdb copy is limited to in-frame clones, with some not included. The data show around 150,000 clones, under 75% seen once. Sequencing was done on a sample of PBMCs. Receptors were obtained from a woman aged 40 to 50 in good health and CMV-seronegative.

V gene TRBV25-1 combines with J gene TRBJ1-4; weak D call: TRBD1 (6 bases). The V gene lost 0 bases and the J gene lost 7 bases, with 9 bases spanning the gap. This CDR3 is built from 14 residues. CDR1 and CDR2 from the germline V gene are MGHDK and SYGVNS. CDR3 protein: CASSEYRGGEKLFF. In DNA form, the CDR3 reads TGTGCCAGCAGTGAATATAGGGGGGGTGAAAAACTGTTTTTT.

The chain combines TRBV10-3 with TRBJ1-1; 8 nucleotides agree with TRBD1. The CDR3 runs to 14 residues. Looked up from germline, CDR1 is ENHRY and CDR2 is SYGVKD. Unmatched junction bases numbered 1, after V lost 3 bases and J lost 1 base. The CDR3 loop reads CAISDDRGNTEAFF. Written as DNA, the CDR3 is TGTGCCATCAGTGATGACAGGGGGAACACTGAAGCTTTCTTT.

The rearrangement uses TRBV6-1 and TRBJ1-5, with D hard to call. The CDR3 runs to 13 residues. V lost 7 bases and J 4 bases, leaving 11 bases between the germline ends. Germline V gene sequence: CDR1 MNHNS, CDR2 SASEGT. The CDR3 loop is CASTGFPNQPQHF. The CDR3 DNA sequence: TGTGCCAGCACCGGTTTCCCTAATCAGCCCCAGCATTTT.

The genes are TRBV2 and TRBJ2-7; 7 nucleotides line up with TRBD2. The CDR3 is 13 amino acids. V gave up 6 bases and J gave up 2 bases; unmatched junction bases: 4. CDR1 and CDR2 from the germline V gene are SNHLY and FYNNEI. CDR3 protein: CASSGGMTYEQYF. Here the CDR3 DNA reads TGTGCCAGCAGCGGGGGGATGACCTACGAGCAGTACTTC.

The chain has TRBV6-5 and TRBJ2-7; D is uncertain. The CDR3 totals 11 residues. The germline V and J ends were trimmed by 4 bases and 7 bases, with 8 bases remaining between them. Looked up from germline, CDR1 is MNHEY and CDR2 is SVGAGI. CDR3 DNA sequence: TGTGCCAGCAGTTCCCCCGGGGAGCAGTACTTC. Encoded protein: CASSSPGEQYF.

This rearrangement joins TRBV4-1 to TRBJ2-2; D perhaps matches TRBD2 (6 bases). CDR3 length equals 19 residues. Germline lookup yields CDR1 MGHRA and CDR2 YSYEKL. With 2 bases removed from V and 2 bases from J, the gap between germline ends came to 21 bases. The CDR3 reads CASSQISPTGTLNTGELFF. The DNA for the CDR3 is TGCGCCAGCAGCCAAATCTCCCCGACCGGGACTCTTAACACCGGGGAGCTGTTTTTT.

This clone occurred a few times. The V gene is TRBV19, the J gene TRBJ2-5; weak D call: TRBD2 (7 bases). V was clipped by 8 bases and J by 1 base, with 11 bases between them. CDR3 length: 13 residues. From germline, CDR1 is LNHDA and CDR2 SQIVND (reference sequence). The CDR3: CASRRGGQETQYF. As DNA, the CDR3 is TGTGCCAGTCGGAGGGGGGGCCAAGAGACCCAGTACTTC.

This clone was detected only once. The rearrangement links TRBV4-1 to TRBJ2-5; D may be TRBD2 (6 bases). This CDR3 region has 15 residues. V was cut by 4 bases and J by 3 bases, with 15 bases left in between. Per germline, CDR1 MGHRA and CDR2 YSYEKL. Written as DNA, the CDR3 is TGCGCCAGCAGCCCCCGCCCGGGACTGGAAGAGACCCAGTACTTC. Translation: CASSPRPGLEETQYF.

V and J are TRBV2 and TRBJ1-5; 9 bases map to TRBD1. Germline lookup yields CDR1 SNHLY and CDR2 FYNNEI. The CDR3 has 16 residues. After removal of 3 bases from V and 3 bases from J, the junction contained 6 bases not matched to a gene. CDR3 sequence (DNA): TGTGCCAGCAGTGAGCGAACAGGGGGCTACAATCAGCCCCAGCATTTT. This translates into CASSERTGGYNQPQHF.

The chain carries TRBV4-1 and TRBJ2-1; TRBD1 is a possible D gene (5 bases). This CDR3 region has 17 residues. Germline-derived CDR1 and CDR2 are MGHRA and YSYEKL. Trimming took 0 bases from V and 4 from J, leaving 16 bases between them. CDR3 residues: CASSQDGAAQRYNEQFF. The CDR3 nucleotides read TGCGCCAGCAGCCAAGATGGGGCAGCCCAGCGTTACAATGAGCAGTTCTTC.

The gene calls are TRBV5-1 and TRBJ1-1, with D possibly matching TRBD1 (6 bases). The ends were cut back, 0 bases at V and 3 bases at J, with 18 bases in the middle. Germline V lookup: CDR1 SGHRS, CDR2 YFSETQ. There are 17 residues in the CDR3. DNA of the CDR3: TGCGCCAGCAGCTTGGGACTCACAGGGAGGGAGTACACTGAAGCTTTCTTT. Protein: CASSLGLTGREYTEAFF.

A note on this clone: Other DNA sequences from this sample encode an identical CDR3 as well. The CDR3 region is CASSTGQTYGYTF. DNA of the CDR3: TGTGCCAGCAGCACTGGACAGACTTATGGCTACACCTTC. The chain combines TRBV11-2 with TRBJ1-2, with a possible D match to TRBD1 (6 bases). V lost 5 bases and J 5 bases, leaving 12 bases between the germline ends. Germline V gene sequence: CDR1 SGHAT, CDR2 FQNNGV. CDR3 size: 13 residues. Drawing the rest from reference TRBV11-2 and TRBJ1-2, the complete variable domain is EAGVAQSPRYKIIEKRQSVAFWCNPISGHATLYWYQQILGQGPKLLIQFQNNGVVDDSQLPKDRFSAERLKGVDSTLKIQPAKLEDSAVYLCASSTGQTYGYTFGSGTRLTVV.

The chain joins TRBV11-2 to TRBJ1-3, with D perhaps TRBD1 (5 bases). Trimming removed 3 bases from V and 2 bases from J, with 17 bases in between. CDR3 length equals 17 residues. Germline lookup yields CDR1 SGHAT and CDR2 FQNNGV. The CDR3 here is CASSFLPPRVTGNTIYF. DNA for the CDR3: TGTGCCAGCAGCTTCCTCCCCCCCAGGGTCACTGGAAACACCATATATTTT.

The chain couples TRBV28 to TRBJ2-1; unclear D gene. The length of the CDR3 is 14 residues. Germline V CDR1 and CDR2: MDHEN, SYDVKM. V gave up 3 bases and J gave up 4 bases, with 10 bases separating them. CDR3 residues: CASSLGDFYNEQFF. CDR3 bases: TGTGCCAGCAGTTTGGGTGACTTTTACAATGAGCAGTTCTTC. Variable domain in full (rest from reference TRBV28 and TRBJ2-1): DVKVTQSSRYLVKRTGEKVFLECVQDMDHENMFWYRQDPGLGLRLIYFSYDVKMKEKGDIPEGYSVSREKKERFSLILESASTNQTSMYLCASSLGDFYNEQFFGPGTRLTVL.

V usage is TRBV12-2 and J usage is TRBJ2-6; TRBD1, as called in the table, went unchecked against the DNA. TRBV12-2 is a pseudogene locus. The CDR3 covers 16 residues. The CDR3 region has the DNA TGTGCAAGTCGCTTAGAGTGCCTCTCTGGGGCCAACGTCCCGACTTTC. Its translation is CASRLECLSGANVPTF.

There are a few counts of this clone. The V call is TRBV4-1, the J call TRBJ1-1; 9 nucleotides line up with TRBD1. The V gene end was trimmed by 6 bases and the J gene end by 1 base; junction bases not matched to a gene: 0. Germline CDR1 MGHRA, CDR2 YSYEKL. The CDR3 is 13 amino acids. The CDR3 loop is CASRDRGNTEAFF. CDR3 DNA: TGCGCCAGCAGGGACAGGGGGAACACTGAAGCTTTCTTT.

This rearrangement joins TRBV5-5 to TRBJ1-1; the match to TRBD1 covers 7 bases. This CDR3 comprises 13 residues. Germline CDR1 is SGHKS and CDR2 is YYEKEE (reference sequence). Trimming cost V 4 bases and J 5 bases; bases outside gene matches: 5. CDR3: CASSVTGKTEAFF. In DNA, the CDR3 is TGTGCCAGCAGCGTGACAGGGAAAACTGAAGCTTTCTTT.

The V call is TRBV30, the J call TRBJ1-6, with D unresolved. The CDR3 extends over 13 amino acids. Germline V gene data show CDR1 as GTSNPN and CDR2 as SVGIG (reference sequence). The germline V and J ends were trimmed by 0 bases and 11 bases, with 11 bases remaining between them. CDR3 in DNA: TGTGCCTGGAGTGTATTGGAGACGACACCCCTCCACTTT. Protein product: CAWSVLETTPLHF.